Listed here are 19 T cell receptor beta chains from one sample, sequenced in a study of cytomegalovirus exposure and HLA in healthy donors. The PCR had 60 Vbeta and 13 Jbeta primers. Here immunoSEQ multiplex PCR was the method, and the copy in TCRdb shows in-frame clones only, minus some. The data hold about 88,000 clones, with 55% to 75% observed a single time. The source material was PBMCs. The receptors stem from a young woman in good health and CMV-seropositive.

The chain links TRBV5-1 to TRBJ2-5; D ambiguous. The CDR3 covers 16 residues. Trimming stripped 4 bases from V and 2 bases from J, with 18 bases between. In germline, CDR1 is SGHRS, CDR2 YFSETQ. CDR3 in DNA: TGCGCCAGCAGCACTGGCGAACGGCGGATACAAGAGACCCAGTACTTC. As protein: CASSTGERRIQETQYF. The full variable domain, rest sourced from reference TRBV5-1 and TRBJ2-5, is KAGVTQTPRYLIKTRGQQVTLSCSPISGHRSVSWYQQTPGQGLQFLFEYFSETQRNKGNFPGRFSGRQFSNSRSEMNVSTLELGDSALYLCASSTGERRIQETQYFGPGTRLLVL.

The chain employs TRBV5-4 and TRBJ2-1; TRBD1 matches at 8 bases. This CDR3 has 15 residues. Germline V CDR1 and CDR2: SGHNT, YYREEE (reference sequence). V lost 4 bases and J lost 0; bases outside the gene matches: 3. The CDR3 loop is CASSIDRGSYNEQFF. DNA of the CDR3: TGTGCCAGCAGCATAGACAGGGGCTCCTACAATGAGCAGTTCTTC.

In DNA, the CDR3 is TGTGCCAGCAGCTTTCCGGGCGGGGGGGCAGATACGCAGTATTTT. Protein product: CASSFPGGGADTQYF. The chain couples TRBV5-4 to TRBJ2-3; 9 positions agree with TRBD2. This CDR3 is 15 amino acids long. Germline CDR1 is SGHNT and CDR2 is YYREEE (reference sequence). V trimming: 2 bases; J trimming: 4 bases; junction bases outside the gene matches: 5.

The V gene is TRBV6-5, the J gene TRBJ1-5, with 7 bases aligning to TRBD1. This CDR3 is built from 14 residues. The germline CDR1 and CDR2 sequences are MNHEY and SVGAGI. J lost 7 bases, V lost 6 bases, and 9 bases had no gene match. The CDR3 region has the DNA TGTGCCAGCAGCATGGGACAGCTTACCCAGCCCCAGCATTTT. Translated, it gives CASSMGQLTQPQHF.

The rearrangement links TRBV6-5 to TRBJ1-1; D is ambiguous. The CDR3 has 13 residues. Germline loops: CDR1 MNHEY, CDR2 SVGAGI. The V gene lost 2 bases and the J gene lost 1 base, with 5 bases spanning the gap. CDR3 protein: CASSYIGNTEAFF. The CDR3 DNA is TGTGCCAGCAGTTACATCGGGAACACTGAAGCTTTCTTT.

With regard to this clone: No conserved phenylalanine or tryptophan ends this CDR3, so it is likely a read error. CDR3 region: CASRFFPDSLNYGYTS. CDR3 DNA: TGCGCCAGCAGATTCTTCCCAGACAGCCTTAACTATGGCTACACCTCC. J is TRBJ1-2 and V is TRBV5-1; a weak D match, TRBD1 (5 bases). V was cut by 5 bases and J by 1 base, with 18 bases left in between. Germline V gives CDR1 SGHRS, CDR2 YFSETQ. CDR3 length equals 16 residues.

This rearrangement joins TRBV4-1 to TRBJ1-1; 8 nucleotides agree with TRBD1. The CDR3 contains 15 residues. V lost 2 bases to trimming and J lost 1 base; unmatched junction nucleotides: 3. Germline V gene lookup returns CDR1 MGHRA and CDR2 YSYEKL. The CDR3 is CASSQYGTGNTEAFF. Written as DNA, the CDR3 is TGCGCCAGCAGCCAATACGGGACAGGGAACACTGAAGCTTTCTTT.

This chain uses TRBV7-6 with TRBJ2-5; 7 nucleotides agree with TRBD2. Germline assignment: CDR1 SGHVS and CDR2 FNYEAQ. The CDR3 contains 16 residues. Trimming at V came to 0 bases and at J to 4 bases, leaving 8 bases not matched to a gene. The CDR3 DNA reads TGTGCCAGCAGCTTAGCGCTAGGGAGGGCTAGAGAGACCCAGTACTTC. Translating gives CASSLALGRARETQYF.

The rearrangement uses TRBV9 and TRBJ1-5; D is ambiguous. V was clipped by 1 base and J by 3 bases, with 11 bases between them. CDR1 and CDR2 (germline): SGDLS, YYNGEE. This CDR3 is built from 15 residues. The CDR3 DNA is TGTGCCAGCAGCGTATCAGAGGGATTCAATCAGCCCCAGCATTTT. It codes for CASSVSEGFNQPQHF.

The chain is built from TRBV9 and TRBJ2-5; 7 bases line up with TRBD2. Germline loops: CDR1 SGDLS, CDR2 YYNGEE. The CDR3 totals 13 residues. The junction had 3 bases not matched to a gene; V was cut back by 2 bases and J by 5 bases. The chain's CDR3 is CASSVGGDETQYF. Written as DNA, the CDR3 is TGTGCCAGCAGCGTTGGGGGGGATGAGACCCAGTACTTC.

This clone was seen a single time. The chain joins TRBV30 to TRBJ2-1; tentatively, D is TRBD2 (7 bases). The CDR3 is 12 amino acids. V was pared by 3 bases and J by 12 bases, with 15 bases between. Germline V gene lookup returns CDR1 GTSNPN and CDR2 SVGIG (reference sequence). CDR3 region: CAWSRGGEVQFF. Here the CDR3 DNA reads TGTGCCTGGAGCCGAGGGGGGGAGGTGCAGTTCTTC.

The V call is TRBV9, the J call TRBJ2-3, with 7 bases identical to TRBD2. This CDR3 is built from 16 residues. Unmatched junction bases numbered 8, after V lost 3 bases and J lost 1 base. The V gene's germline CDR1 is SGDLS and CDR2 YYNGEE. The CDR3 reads CASSGQAGERTDTQYF. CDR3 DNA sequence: TGTGCCAGCAGCGGGCAGGCGGGGGAACGCACAGATACGCAGTATTTT.

The CDR3 DNA sequence: TGCGCCAGCAGCCCATCCCAAACCGGGACAGGGAACTCCTACGAGCAGTACTTC. Protein sequence: CASSPSQTGTGNSYEQYF. The chain uses TRBV23-1 and TRBJ2-7; 9 positions agree with TRBD1. TRBV23-1 is identified as an open reading frame with a role that is uncertain. V gave up 6 bases and J gave up 0 bases; unmatched junction bases: 15. The CDR3 extends over 18 amino acids.

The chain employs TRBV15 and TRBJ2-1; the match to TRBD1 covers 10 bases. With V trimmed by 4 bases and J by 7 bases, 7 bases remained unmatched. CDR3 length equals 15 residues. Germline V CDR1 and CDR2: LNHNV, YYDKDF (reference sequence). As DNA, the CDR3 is TGTGCCACCAGCAAACCCGGGACAGGGGTGAATGAGCAGTTCTTC. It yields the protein CATSKPGTGVNEQFF.

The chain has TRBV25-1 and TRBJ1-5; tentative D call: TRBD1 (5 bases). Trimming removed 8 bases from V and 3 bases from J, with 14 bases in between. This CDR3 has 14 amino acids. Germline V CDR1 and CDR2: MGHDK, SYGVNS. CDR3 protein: CASQGKGVNQPQHF. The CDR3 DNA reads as TGTGCCAGCCAAGGAAAAGGGGTCAATCAGCCCCAGCATTTT. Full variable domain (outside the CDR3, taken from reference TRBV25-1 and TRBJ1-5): EADIYQTPRYLVIGTGKKITLECSQTMGHDKMYWYQQDPGMELHLIHYSYGVNSTEKGDLSSESTVSRIRTEHFPLTLESARPSHTSQYLCASQGKGVNQPQHFGDGTRLSIL.

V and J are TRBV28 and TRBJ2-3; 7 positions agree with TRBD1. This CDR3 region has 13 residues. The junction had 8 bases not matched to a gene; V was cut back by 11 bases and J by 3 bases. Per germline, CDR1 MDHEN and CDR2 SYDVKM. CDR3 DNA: TGTGCCTGGAACCGGGACAGAACAGATACGCAGTATTTT. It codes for CAWNRDRTDTQYF.

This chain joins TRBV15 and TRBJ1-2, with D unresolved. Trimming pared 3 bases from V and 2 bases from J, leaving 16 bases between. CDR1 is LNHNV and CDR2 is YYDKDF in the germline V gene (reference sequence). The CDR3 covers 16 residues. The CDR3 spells CATSRASGVGNYGYTF. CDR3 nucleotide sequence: TGTGCCACCAGCAGGGCCTCCGGGGTCGGAAACTATGGCTACACCTTC.

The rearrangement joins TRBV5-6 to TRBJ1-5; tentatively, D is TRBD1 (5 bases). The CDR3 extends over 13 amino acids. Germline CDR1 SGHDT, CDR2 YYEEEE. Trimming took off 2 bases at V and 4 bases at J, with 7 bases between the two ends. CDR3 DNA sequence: TGTGCCAGCAGCTTCGGGGGTAATCAGCCCCAGCATTTT. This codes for CASSFGGNQPQHF.

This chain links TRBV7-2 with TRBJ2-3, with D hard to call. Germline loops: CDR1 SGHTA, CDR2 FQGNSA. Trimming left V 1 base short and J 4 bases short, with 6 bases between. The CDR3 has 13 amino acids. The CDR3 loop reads CASSLGLPDTQYF. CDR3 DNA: TGTGCCAGCAGCTTAGGTCTTCCAGATACGCAGTATTTT. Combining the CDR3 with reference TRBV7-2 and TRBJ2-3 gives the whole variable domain GAGVSQSPSNKVTEKGKDVELRCDPISGHTALYWYRQSLGQGLEFLIYFQGNSAPDKSGLPSDRFSAERTGGSVSTLTIQRTQQEDSAVYLCASSLGLPDTQYFGPGTRLTVL.